This TCR beta chain was recovered during a study of blood T cell repertoires in COVID-19. Across the whole study: Italy, Spain and the United States were the sources of the convalescent and acute COVID-19 samples. Sample material is recorded as cDNA or gDNA derived from T cells, B-cell-depleted T cells, or PBMCs.

This clone was seen only a few times. Germline loops: CDR1 SQVTM, CDR2 ANQGSEA. The V segment lost 6 bases and the J segment 0 bases; nucleotides outside the gene matches: 7. This CDR3 is 14 amino acids long. In the source study's methods: Reference gene primer amplification in the assay estimated nucleated cell counts. Data came from immunoSEQ multiplex PCR; TCRdb stores just in-frame clones and leaves some out. V and J calls and clone size are those listed in that table; D and trimming were worked out from the DNA. The sample shows some 670,000 clones, around 90% of them seen only once. The receptor was derived from a woman between 18 and 29 years old with acute or convalescent COVID-19. The sequenced sample was peripheral blood. The gene calls are TRBV29-1 and TRBJ1-1, with TRBD1 matching 7 bases. CDR3 protein: CSVQQGSMNTEAFF. The CDR3 region has the DNA TGCAGCGTCCAACAGGGGTCCATGAACACTGAAGCTTTCTTT.